This TCR beta chain was documented in a study of brain metastases from non-small cell lung cancer. This clone was seen more than once but under ten times. Its antigen is undetermined. V lost 7 bases and J 1 base, leaving 10 bases between the germline ends. This CDR3 has 12 amino acids. The germline V gene encodes CDR1 SQVTM and CDR2 ANQGSEA. Overall study findings and caveats: In about 60% of brain metastases, T-cell clones were expanded compared with matched primary tumors. T-cell infiltration was lower in brain metastases than primaries (P < 0.001). Paired brain metastases and primary tumors largely shared TCR repertoires.

The data were produced by immunoSEQ multiplex PCR, yet TCRdb's version contains in-frame clones alone and is incomplete. This sample has 5,500 to 6,500 clones, with roughly 80% found just once. The sequenced sample was primary lung tumor tissue. The receptor comes from a donor at least 40 years old with non-small cell lung cancer. This rearrangement joins TRBV29-1 to TRBJ1-1; the D gene is possibly TRBD1 (5 bases). CDR3 sequence reads: CSGGLPNTEAFF. CDR3 coding DNA: TGCAGCGGGGGACTCCCGAACACTGAAGCTTTCTTT.